This TCR beta chain was sequenced during a study of CD8 T cells in ankylosing spondylitis. Only a few counts were recorded for this clonotype. Antigen specificity is unknown. Molecular-barcoded quantitative 5'-RACE produced these TCR beta libraries. TCRdb itself ran the 5' RACE reads through MiXCR, one entry per CDR3 protein. The sample holds about 700,000 distinct CDR3 sequences, around 20% seen once. V was trimmed by 7 bases and J by 2 bases, leaving 17 bases between them. The CDR3 has 15 amino acids. Study-level findings and limits: Certain motif variants had earlier been reported in reactive arthritis synovial fluid and blood. A TCR beta motif of about eight highly homologous variants appeared characteristic of ankylosing spondylitis blood. Disease-linked clones displayed a CD8+ phenotype and appeared relatively rarely in peripheral blood. Matched synovial fluid from ankylosing spondylitis patients was reported to be enriched for disease-linked clones.

What was sequenced was blood, either unsorted or a sorted T cell fraction (not recorded which). V usage is TRBV12-3 or TRBV12-4 and J usage is TRBJ1-1; D call uncertain. The TCR originated in a male donor with ankylosing spondylitis. CDR3 protein: CASTNPPLGNTEAFF. The CDR3 DNA sequence: TGTGCCAGCACCAACCCGCCCCTTGGCAACACTGAAGCTTTCTTT.